Each of the 16 T cell receptor beta chains below was sequenced from the same sample in a study of shared clonotypes between healthy human individuals. The data were produced by immunoSEQ multiplex PCR, yet TCRdb's version contains in-frame clones alone and is incomplete. The profile shows about 680,000 clones, 55% to 75% of them singletons. Sequencing used memory CD4+ T cells sorted from blood. The sample's subset: CD45RA-negative fraction. The receptor source for this set is a woman aged 25 to 39 in good health.

This clone was detected once. The J gene is TRBJ2-6, the V gene TRBV28; D is unresolved. Trimming removed 3 bases from V and 2 bases from J, with 8 bases in between. CDR1 and CDR2 from the germline V gene are MDHEN and SYDVKM. The CDR3 runs to 15 residues. The CDR3 sequence is CASSFTRAGANVLTF. CDR3 sequence (DNA): TGTGCCAGCAGTTTCACGCGAGCTGGGGCCAACGTCCTGACTTTC.

This chain links TRBV10-3 with TRBJ1-2, with D possibly being TRBD1 (5 bases). There are 18 residues in the CDR3. The ends were cut back, 0 bases at V and 3 bases at J, with 20 bases in the middle. Germline V gives CDR1 ENHRY, CDR2 SYGVKD. CDR3 loop: CAISESLGKAGTHYGYTF. CDR3 in DNA: TGTGCCATCAGTGAGTCGCTGGGTAAGGCGGGGACCCACTATGGCTACACCTTC.

This sequence joins TRBV5-1 and TRBJ2-7; weak D call: TRBD1 (5 bases). V gave up 3 bases and J gave up 4 bases, with 11 bases separating them. The germline V gene has CDR1 SGHRS and CDR2 YFSETQ. This CDR3 contains 13 residues. The CDR3 region has the DNA TGCGCCAGCAGCTACCGAAGGGGATACGAGCAGTACTTC. Amino acids: CASSYRRGYEQYF.

The CDR3 nucleotides read TGTGCCAGCAGTCAGGAGGGATATGGCTACACCTTC. It is translated as CASSQEGYGYTF. The chain joins TRBV28 to TRBJ1-2; D gene unclear. Germline CDR1 MDHEN, CDR2 SYDVKM. V gave up 5 bases and J gave up 5 bases, with 9 bases separating them. The CDR3 is 12 amino acids.

The DNA for the CDR3 is TGTGCCAGCTCCTGGGGGGTCGGGAATGAGCAGTTCTTC. Its translation: CASSWGVGNEQFF. J is TRBJ2-1 and V is TRBV28; TRBD2 might be the D (6 bases). CDR3 length: 13 residues. Germline CDR1 reads MDHEN; CDR2 reads SYDVKM. Trimming stripped 8 bases from V and 7 bases from J, with 15 bases between.

V and J are TRBV2 and TRBJ1-4, with D maybe TRBD1 (6 bases). V gave up 7 bases and J gave up 11 bases, with 17 bases separating them. Looked up from germline, CDR1 is SNHLY and CDR2 is FYNNEI. The length of the CDR3 is 13 residues. The CDR3 here is CASIGGTVDKLFF. CDR3 coding DNA: TGTGCCAGCATAGGGGGAACCGTGGACAAACTGTTTTTT.

The gene calls are TRBV7-2 and TRBJ1-5; unclear D gene. Germline V gene lookup returns CDR1 SGHTA and CDR2 FQGNSA. Trimming stripped 5 bases from V and 3 bases from J, with 14 bases between. The CDR3 sequence is 15 residues long. CDR3 region: CASSQGREYNQPQHF. CDR3 bases: TGTGCCAGCAGCCAAGGACGAGAATACAATCAGCCCCAGCATTTT.

The genes are TRBV28 and TRBJ1-1, with D possibly being TRBD1 (5 bases). CDR3 length equals 13 residues. The ends were cut back, 4 bases at V and 5 bases at J, with 11 bases in the middle. The germline CDR1 and CDR2 sequences are MDHEN and SYDVKM. The CDR3 coding sequence is TGTGCCAGCAGTTCCGGGGAGGGGACTGAAGCTTTCTTT. This translates into CASSSGEGTEAFF.

The chain has TRBV7-2 and TRBJ2-1, with 9 bases lining up with TRBD2. This CDR3 has 14 amino acids. Trimming removed 2 bases from V and 10 bases from J; junction bases left unmatched: 6. CDR1 and CDR2 from the germline V gene are SGHTA and FQGNSA. This chain's CDR3 is CASSLSGRKGEQFF. The CDR3 region has the DNA TGTGCCAGCAGCTTAAGCGGGAGGAAGGGGGAGCAGTTCTTC.

CDR3 DNA sequence: TGTGCCAGCAGTGAACAGGGTTACTCAGATACGCAGTATTTT. It is translated as CASSEQGYSDTQYF. The chain is built from TRBV6-1 and TRBJ2-3, with a weak D call TRBD1 (5 bases). Germline V CDR1 and CDR2: MNHNS, SASEGT. Trimming removed 2 bases at V and 4 bases at J, with 10 bases between. CDR3 length: 14 residues.

Only a few counts were recorded for this clone. J is TRBJ1-1 and V is TRBV15, with D possibly matching TRBD1 (6 bases). V shed 0 bases and J shed 11 bases, with 13 bases lying between them. The CDR3 is 13 amino acids. Germline loops: CDR1 LNHNV, CDR2 YYDKDF (reference sequence). For the CDR3, the DNA is TGTGCCACCAGCAGAGATCTGAGGGGGGACGCTTTCTTT. Translation gives CATSRDLRGDAFF.

This chain joins TRBV5-4 and TRBJ2-6, with 10 positions matching TRBD1. The CDR3 length is 18 residues. V was clipped by 3 bases and J by 2 bases; unmatched bases: 8. CDR1 and CDR2 (germline): SGHNT, YYREEE (reference sequence). The CDR3 DNA reads as TGTGCCAGCAGCTCGGGACAGGGGAGTAATGCTGGGGCCAACGTCCTGACTTTC. This encodes CASSSGQGSNAGANVLTF.

V and J are TRBV5-6 and TRBJ2-7; 8 bases agree with TRBD1. Germline assignment: CDR1 SGHDT and CDR2 YYEEEE. This CDR3 has 15 residues. The V and J ends lost 4 bases and 2 bases, in that order; junction bases with no gene match: 8. In DNA, the CDR3 is TGTGCCAGCAGCCGCTCAGGGGGCGAAACCTACGAGCAGTACTTC. Protein sequence: CASSRSGGETYEQYF.

The rearrangement uses TRBV28 and TRBJ2-2, with a possible D match to TRBD2 (5 bases). The germline gives CDR1 MDHEN, CDR2 SYDVKM. Trimming cost V 6 bases and J 1 base, with 9 bases left between them. The CDR3 consists of 14 residues. The DNA for the CDR3 is TGTGCCAGCAGGCGGGCCGAGAACACCGGGGAGCTGTTTTTT. The encoded protein is CASRRAENTGELFF.

This clone was seen once. The CDR3 reads CASRGPSGEQYF. The CDR3 DNA is TGTGCCAGCAGGGGACCCAGTGGGGAGCAGTACTTC. V is TRBV7-9 and J is TRBJ2-7; D could derive from TRBD1 or TRBD2 (5 bases each). Germline V gene data show CDR1 as SEHNR and CDR2 as FQNEAQ (reference sequence). The ends were cut back, 6 bases at V and 7 bases at J, with 13 bases in the middle. The CDR3 length is 12 residues.

V gene TRBV11-2 combines with J gene TRBJ2-5, with 7 bases that match TRBD1. The germline V gene encodes CDR1 SGHAT and CDR2 FQNNGV. The CDR3 contains 16 residues. V lost 0 bases to trimming and J lost 1 base; unmatched junction nucleotides: 5. The CDR3 loop is CASSLDWAGGQETQYF. Written as DNA, the CDR3 is TGTGCCAGCAGCTTAGATTGGGCAGGGGGCCAAGAGACCCAGTACTTC.